These T cell receptor beta chains were read from a single sample in a study of blood T cell repertoires in COVID-19. Profiling relied on immunoSEQ multiplex PCR, and the TCRdb table lists in-frame clones only, not all of them. The profile shows about 110,000 clones, around 83% of them singletons. The sample consisted of peripheral blood. These TCRs come from a woman in her 70s with acute or convalescent COVID-19. Each CDR3 is given with its conserved first and last residue. The D gene is left open where the match is weak. Clone size is given for some rows only: seen once, a few or many times, or a class if the clone is expanded.

>TRBV19|NA|TRBJ1-1|NA
CASTHWGLEAFF
TGTGCCAGTACCCACTGGGGACTTGAAGCTTTCTTT
>TRBV5-1|NA|TRBJ2-1|NA
CASSLDGLYNEQFF
TGCGCCAGCAGCTTGGACGGACTATACAATGAGCAGTTCTTC
>TRBV5-6|NA|TRBJ2-3|TRBD1
CASSRDRGGTDTQYF
TGTGCCAGCAGCAGGGACAGGGGAGGTACAGATACGCAGTATTTT
>TRBV5-5|NA|TRBJ2-5|NA
CASSLAPGEETQYF
TGTGCCAGCAGCTTGGCTCCGGGGGAGGAGACCCAGTACTTC
>TRBV7-9|NA|TRBJ2-1|TRBD2
CASSLVRSGSNNEQFF
TGTGCCAGCAGCTTAGTTCGAAGCGGGAGTAACAATGAGCAGTTCTTC
>TRBV6-2/TRBV6-3|few|TRBJ1-4|TRBD1
CASSYTDRVNEKLFF
TGTGCCAGCAGTTACACGGACAGGGTGAATGAAAAACTGTTTTTT
>TRBV5-1|NA|TRBJ1-5|NA
CASSLEEGQPQHF
TGCGCCAGCAGCTTGGAAGAGGGCCAGCCCCAGCATTTT
>TRBV19|once|TRBJ1-1|TRBD1
CASSISGTGWYTEAFF
TGTGCCAGTAGTATCTCCGGGACAGGCTGGTACACTGAAGCTTTCTTT
>TRBV10-2|NA|TRBJ2-2|TRBD1
CASSDPGTGSTGELFF
TGCGCCAGCAGTGACCCCGGGACAGGAAGCACCGGGGAGCTGTTTTTT
>TRBV7-2|NA|TRBJ1-5|NA
CASTNDRNQPQHF
TGTGCCAGCACCAATGACAGGAATCAGCCCCAGCATTTT
>TRBV5-4|once|TRBJ2-5|TRBD1
CASSLRTGVKTQYF
TGTGCCAGCAGCTTAAGGACAGGGGTGAAGACCCAGTACTTC
>TRBV10-3|few|TRBJ1-2|TRBD1
CAISLTGGITYGYTF
TGTGCCATCAGCCTGACAGGGGGTATTACCTATGGCTACACCTTC
>TRBV7-2|NA|TRBJ2-5|TRBD2
CASSKAGLDETQYF
TGTGCCAGCAGCAAAGCGGGACTAGACGAGACCCAGTACTTC